This TCR beta chain appears in the sequencing data of a study of blood T cell repertoires in COVID-19. Assay used: immunoSEQ multiplex PCR; TCRdb lists only in-frame clones, some missing. This repertoire shows 450,000 or so clones, around 90% found once; its top ten account for approximately 0.65%. This CDR3 has 11 amino acids. V dropped 7 bases and J dropped 5 bases, with 12 bases sitting between them. The germline V gene has CDR1 DFQATT and CDR2 SNEGSKA (reference sequence). J is TRBJ2-7 and V is TRBV20-1; maybe TRBD1 (5 bases). The sequence was obtained from a man younger than 35 who had recovered from COVID-19. Sample: PBMCs or T cells enriched from blood (not recorded which). CDR3: CSGGLKNEQYF. As DNA, the CDR3 is TGCAGTGGGGGCCTAAAGAACGAGCAGTACTTC.